One TCR beta chain is described in this entry. The data were taken from a study of blood T cell repertoires in COVID-19. Study-level background: Acute and convalescent COVID-19 specimens originated in the United States, Italy and Spain. The analysed material was cDNA or gDNA that came from T cells, B-cell-depleted T cells, or PBMCs.

V lost 0 bases to trimming and J lost 4 bases, with 14 bases between them. The CDR3 is 15 amino acids. From germline, CDR1 is SGDLS and CDR2 YYNGEE. Original processing methods: The assay estimated nucleated cells by amplifying reference gene primers. Generated by immunoSEQ multiplex PCR, the TCRdb table keeps only in-frame clones and is missing some. The D gene and trimming were derived from the DNA, and the V and J assignments and clone size from that table. The table has around 75,000 clones, 70% to 90% seen once. This receptor was obtained from an older man with active COVID-19. V and J are TRBV9 and TRBJ2-7; tentative D call: TRBD1 (6 bases). The sample taken for sequencing was peripheral blood. In DNA, the CDR3 is TGTGCCAGCAGCGTAGGGCAGGGGCCCATGTACGAGCAGTACTTC. It codes for CASSVGQGPMYEQYF.